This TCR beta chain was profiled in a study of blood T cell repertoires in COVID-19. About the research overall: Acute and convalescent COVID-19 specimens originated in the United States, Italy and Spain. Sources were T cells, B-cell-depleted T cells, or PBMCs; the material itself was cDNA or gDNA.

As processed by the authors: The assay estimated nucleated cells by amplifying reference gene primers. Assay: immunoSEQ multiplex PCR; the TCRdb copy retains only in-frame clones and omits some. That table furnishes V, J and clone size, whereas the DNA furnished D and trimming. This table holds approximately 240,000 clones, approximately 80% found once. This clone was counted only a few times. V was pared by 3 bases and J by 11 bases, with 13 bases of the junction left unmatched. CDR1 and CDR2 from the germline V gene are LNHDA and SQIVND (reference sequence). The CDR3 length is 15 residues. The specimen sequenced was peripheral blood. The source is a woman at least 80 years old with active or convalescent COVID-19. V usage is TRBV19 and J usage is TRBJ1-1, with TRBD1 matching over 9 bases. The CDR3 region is CASSISIGGQGGAFF. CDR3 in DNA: TGTGCCAGTAGTATTTCCATCGGGGGACAGGGAGGCGCTTTCTTT.